The following is a T cell receptor (beta chain) sequence with its context. The sample belongs to a study of blood T cell repertoires in COVID-19. Looking at the study overall: Acute and convalescent COVID-19 specimens originated in the United States, Italy and Spain. Sample material is recorded as cDNA or gDNA derived from T cells, B-cell-depleted T cells, or PBMCs.

Trimming shortened V by 4 bases and J by 1 base, and 5 bases separated the two germline ends. Germline CDR1 reads GTSNPN; CDR2 reads SVGIG (reference sequence). This CDR3 contains 11 residues. Authors' processing steps: Quantification of nucleated cells was approximated via reference gene primer amplification. Produced via immunoSEQ multiplex PCR; TCRdb's table is partial and in-frame only. V, J and clone size are taken as reported in that table, and D and trimming were inferred from the DNA itself. The profile covers around 620,000 clones, with 80% to 90% appearing a single time and under 0.3% taken by the ten largest.

Sequences were obtained from peripheral blood. The chain joins TRBV30 to TRBJ2-7, with D unresolved. The source is a woman in her late teens or twenties with acute or convalescent COVID-19. CDR3 sequence: CAWKESYEQYF. The CDR3 DNA reads TGTGCCTGGAAGGAGTCCTACGAGCAGTACTTC.